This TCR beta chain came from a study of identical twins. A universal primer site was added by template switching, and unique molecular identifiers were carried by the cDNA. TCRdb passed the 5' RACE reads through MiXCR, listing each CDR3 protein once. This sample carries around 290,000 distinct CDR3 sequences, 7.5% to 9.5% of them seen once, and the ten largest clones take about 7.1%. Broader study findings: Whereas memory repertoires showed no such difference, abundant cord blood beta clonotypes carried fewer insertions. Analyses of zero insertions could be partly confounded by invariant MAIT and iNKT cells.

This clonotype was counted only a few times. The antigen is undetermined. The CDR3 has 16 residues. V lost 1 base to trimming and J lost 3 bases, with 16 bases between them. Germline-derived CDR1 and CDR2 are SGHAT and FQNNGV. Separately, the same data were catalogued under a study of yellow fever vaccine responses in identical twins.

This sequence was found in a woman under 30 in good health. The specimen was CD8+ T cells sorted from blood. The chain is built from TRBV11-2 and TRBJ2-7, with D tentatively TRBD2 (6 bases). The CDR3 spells CASSLGSGVTLYEQYF. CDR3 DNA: TGTGCCAGCAGCTTAGGCTCGGGGGTTACTCTCTACGAGCAGTACTTC.